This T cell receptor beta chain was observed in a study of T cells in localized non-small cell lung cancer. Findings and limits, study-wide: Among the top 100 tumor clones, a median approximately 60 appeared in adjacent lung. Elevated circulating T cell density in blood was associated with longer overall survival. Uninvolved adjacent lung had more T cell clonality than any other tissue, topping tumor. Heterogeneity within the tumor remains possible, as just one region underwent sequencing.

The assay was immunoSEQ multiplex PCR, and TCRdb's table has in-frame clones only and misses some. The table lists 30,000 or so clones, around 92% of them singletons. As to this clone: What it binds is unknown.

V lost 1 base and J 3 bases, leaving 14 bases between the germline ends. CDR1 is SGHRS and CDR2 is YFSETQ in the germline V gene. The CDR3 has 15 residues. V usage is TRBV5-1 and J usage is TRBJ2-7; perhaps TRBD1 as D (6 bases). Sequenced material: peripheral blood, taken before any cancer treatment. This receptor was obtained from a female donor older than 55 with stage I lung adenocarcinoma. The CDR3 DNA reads TGCGCCAGCAGCTTGACAGGGAAGACGAACTACGAGCAGTACTTC. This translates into CASSLTGKTNYEQYF.